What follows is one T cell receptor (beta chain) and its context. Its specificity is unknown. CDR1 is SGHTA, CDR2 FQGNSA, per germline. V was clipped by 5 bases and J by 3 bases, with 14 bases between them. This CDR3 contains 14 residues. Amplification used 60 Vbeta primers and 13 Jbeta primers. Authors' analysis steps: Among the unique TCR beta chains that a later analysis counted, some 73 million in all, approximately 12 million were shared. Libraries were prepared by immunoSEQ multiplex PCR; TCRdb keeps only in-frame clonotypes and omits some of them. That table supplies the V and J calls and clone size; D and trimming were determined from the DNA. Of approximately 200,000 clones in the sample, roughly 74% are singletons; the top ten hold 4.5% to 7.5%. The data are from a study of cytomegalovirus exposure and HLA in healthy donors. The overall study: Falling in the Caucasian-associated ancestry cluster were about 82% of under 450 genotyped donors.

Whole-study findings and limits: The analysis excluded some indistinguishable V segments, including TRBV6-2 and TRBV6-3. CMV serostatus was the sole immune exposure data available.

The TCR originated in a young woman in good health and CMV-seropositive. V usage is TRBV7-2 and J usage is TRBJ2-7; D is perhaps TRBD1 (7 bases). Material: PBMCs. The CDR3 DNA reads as TGTGCCAGCAGCCCCCAGGGGGGCTACTACGAGCAGTACTTC. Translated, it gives CASSPQGGYYEQYF.